The entry that follows covers one T cell receptor beta chain sequence. Its specificity is unknown. The data derive from a study of radiotherapy plus CTLA-4 blockade in lung cancer. Study details: Objective responses occurred in around 18% of patients; over 25% had disease control. Notes on the study in general: Clones of tumor-derived TCRs expanded in blood after radiotherapy plus ipilimumab. Early clonal dynamics of blood T cells, together with interferon-beta, were reported as the best response predictor.

Trimming took off 3 bases at V and 6 bases at J, with 10 bases between the two ends. This CDR3 spans 12 amino acids. Germline CDR1 SGHRS, CDR2 YFSETQ. TCRdb's table, derived via immunoSEQ multiplex PCR, lists solely in-frame clones and lacks some. Among approximately 52,000 clones, about three quarters were seen once, and the ten largest hold about 2.4%. Chemo-refractory metastatic non-small-cell lung cancer patients were treated with focal radiation plus CTLA-4 blockade with ipilimumab. Sequenced here: peripheral blood, sampled from a patient treated with radiotherapy plus ipilimumab. The gene calls are TRBV5-1 and TRBJ2-7; maybe TRBD1 (6 bases). The sequence was collected from a human donor with non-small cell lung cancer whose response to radiotherapy plus ipilimumab could not be evaluated. CDR3 loop: CASSSTGPEQYF. CDR3 coding DNA: TGCGCCAGCAGCTCCACAGGGCCCGAGCAGTACTTC.